These 30 T cell receptor beta chains were all obtained from the same sample, sequenced in a study of T cell changes during pregnancy in multiple sclerosis. The assay was immunoSEQ multiplex PCR, and TCRdb's table has in-frame clones only and misses some. Altogether 55,000 to 85,000 clones are present, about 94% being singletons, with the ten largest covering about 0.6%. The source was peripheral blood, collected in the third trimester of pregnancy. Receptors originate from a female donor with multiple sclerosis, enrolled in a pregnancy study.

This clone has just one count. The V and J genes are TRBV7-9 and TRBJ1-1, with TRBD1 matching 10 bases. With 5 bases clipped from V and 5 bases from J, the junction kept 8 bases outside the gene matches. Germline loops: CDR1 SEHNR, CDR2 FQNEAQ (reference sequence). The CDR3 length is 15 residues. The CDR3 DNA is TGTGCCAGCAGCCCCGGGGACAGGGGTTGGACTGAAGCTTTCTTT. Translating it yields CASSPGDRGWTEAFF.

V and J are TRBV7-2 and TRBJ2-7, with 11 bases aligning to TRBD2. The CDR3 spans 16 residues. V gave up 5 bases and J gave up 2 bases; unmatched junction bases: 8. Germline V CDR1 and CDR2: SGHTA, FQGNSA. In DNA, the CDR3 is TGTGCCAGCAGCCCTCTAGCGGGGGGTTTCCCCTACGAGCAGTACTTC. Protein sequence: CASSPLAGGFPYEQYF.

This chain connects TRBV4-2 to TRBJ1-2; 11 nucleotides agree with TRBD1. The germline V gene has CDR1 LGHNA and CDR2 YNFKEQ. The CDR3 totals 15 residues. Trimming cost V 0 bases and J 7 bases; bases outside gene matches: 4. CDR3 bases: TGTGCCAGCAGCCAAGAAAGCGGGACAGGGGGTGGCTACACCTTC. This codes for CASSQESGTGGGYTF.

This chain's CDR3 is CASRRQGNEQYF. CDR3 sequence (DNA): TGTGCCAGCAGGCGACAGGGTAACGAGCAGTACTTC. The V gene is TRBV11-1, the J gene TRBJ2-7, with TRBD1 matching over 7 bases. The V segment lost 6 bases and the J segment 5 bases; nucleotides outside the gene matches: 4. Germline CDR1 and CDR2: SGHAT and FQDESV (reference sequence). The CDR3 contains 12 residues.

The rearrangement uses TRBV6-1 and TRBJ2-7, with 8 bases lining up with TRBD1. Germline loops: CDR1 MNHNS, CDR2 SASEGT. J gave up 9 bases and V 3 bases, and 7 bases lay outside the gene matches. CDR3 size: 13 residues. CDR3 sequence: CASSDGLGTGQYF. Here the CDR3 DNA reads TGTGCCAGCAGTGATGGCCTCGGGACAGGGCAGTACTTC.

The CDR3 loop is CASSEGPGLAYEQYF. CDR3 in DNA: TGTGCCAGCAGCGAGGGCCCGGGACTAGCCTACGAGCAGTACTTC. The chain uses TRBV7-2 and TRBJ2-7; 8 bases map to TRBD2. The germline CDR1 and CDR2 sequences are SGHTA and FQGNSA. The CDR3 is 15 amino acids. V was clipped by 5 bases and J by 2 bases; unmatched bases: 8. Full variable domain (missing parts from reference TRBV7-2 and TRBJ2-7): GAGVSQSPSNKVTEKGKDVELRCDPISGHTALYWYRQSLGQGLEFLIYFQGNSAPDKSGLPSDRFSAERTGGSVSTLTIQRTQQEDSAVYLCASSEGPGLAYEQYFGPGTRLTVT.

This chain uses TRBV5-6 with TRBJ1-2, with 7 bases aligning to TRBD1. CDR1 and CDR2 from the germline V gene are SGHDT and YYEEEE. This CDR3 is built from 16 residues. The ends lost 3 bases at V and 4 bases at J; junction bases unmatched: 12. This CDR3 is CASSYNTGVGSYGYTF. The CDR3 DNA sequence: TGTGCCAGCAGCTACAACACAGGGGTCGGTAGCTATGGCTACACCTTC.

The chain combines TRBV6-1 with TRBJ1-1; 9 nucleotides align to TRBD1. The length of the CDR3 is 16 residues. The germline V gene has CDR1 MNHNS and CDR2 SASEGT. V lost 4 bases to trimming and J lost 6 bases; unmatched junction nucleotides: 12. CDR3 sequence reads: CASSVRDRVSFAEAFF. In DNA, the CDR3 is TGTGCCAGCAGTGTCCGGGACAGGGTGTCTTTCGCTGAAGCTTTCTTT.

This clone has only one observation. The rearrangement links TRBV7-3 to TRBJ2-2; D may be TRBD2 (6 bases). CDR1 SGHTA and CDR2 FQGTGA come from the germline V gene. The CDR3 covers 16 residues. V lost 0 bases to trimming and J lost 4 bases, with 12 bases between them. This CDR3 is CASSLTRVGLTGELFF. The DNA of the CDR3 is TGTGCCAGCAGCTTAACTCGGGTGGGACTCACCGGGGAGCTGTTTTTT.

The rearrangement links TRBV7-3 to TRBJ2-7, with D possibly TRBD2 on 6 matching bases. Germline lookup yields CDR1 SGHTA and CDR2 FQGTGA. The CDR3 totals 13 residues. The V gene lost 6 bases and the J gene lost 4 bases, with 13 bases spanning the gap. DNA of the CDR3: TGTGCCAGCAGTAGGATGGGGGGTTACGAGCAGTACTTC. It encodes CASSRMGGYEQYF.

The V and J genes are TRBV7-6 and TRBJ1-1; no clear D. Trimming cost V 2 bases and J 3 bases, with 10 bases left between them. This CDR3 has 14 residues. Germline V gene data show CDR1 as SGHVS and CDR2 as FNYEAQ. Written as DNA, the CDR3 is TGTGCCAGCAGCTTAAGACCCGGAGACACTGAAGCTTTCTTT. It yields the protein CASSLRPGDTEAFF.

This clone was counted only a few times. The chain carries TRBV18 and TRBJ1-1, with TRBD1 as a possible D gene (5 bases). The CDR3 totals 14 residues. In germline, CDR1 is KGHSH, CDR2 LQKENI. Trimming stripped 3 bases from V and 0 bases from J, with 8 bases between. The DNA for the CDR3 is TGTGCCAGCTCACCGACAGAGCTGAACACTGAAGCTTTCTTT. It specifies CASSPTELNTEAFF.

The CDR3 nucleotides are TGTGCTAGTGGTCCCTTCAGCGTGGGGAACACTGAAGCTTTCTTT. Amino acid sequence: CASGPFSVGNTEAFF. This chain joins TRBV12-5 and TRBJ1-1; D gene ambiguous. The CDR3 is 15 residues long. V shed 5 bases and J shed 1 base, with 14 bases lying between them. The germline CDR1 and CDR2 sequences are LGHNT and FRNRAP.

The chain joins TRBV30 to TRBJ1-5; 7 bases line up with TRBD1. CDR1 and CDR2 from the germline V gene are GTSNPN and SVGIG (reference sequence). This CDR3 comprises 14 residues. After removal of 5 bases from V and 2 bases from J, the junction contained 6 bases not matched to a gene. CDR3 in amino acids: CAWDPTGGNQPQHF. The CDR3 DNA is TGTGCCTGGGACCCTACAGGGGGCAATCAGCCCCAGCATTTT.

This clone appeared once. The chain is built from TRBV7-2 and TRBJ1-4; 7 bases align to TRBD1. V was clipped by 4 bases and J by 5 bases; unmatched bases: 7. Germline V lookup: CDR1 SGHTA, CDR2 FQGNSA. The CDR3 sequence is 15 residues long. The CDR3 here is CASSYQGEPNEKLFF. The CDR3, as DNA: TGTGCCAGCAGCTACCAGGGGGAGCCCAATGAAAAACTGTTTTTT.

The chain recombines TRBV9 with TRBJ2-7; 7 bases match TRBD1. V dropped 5 bases and J dropped 0; count of bases not matched to a gene: 14. Germline V gene sequence: CDR1 SGDLS, CDR2 YYNGEE. The CDR3 sequence is 17 residues long. CDR3 bases: TGTGCCAGCAGTGATACAGGGGATCCCACCAACTCCTACGAGCAGTACTTC. Amino acid sequence: CASSDTGDPTNSYEQYF. The entire variable domain, with the rest obtained from reference TRBV9 and TRBJ2-7, is as follows: DSGVTQTPKHLITATGQRVTLRCSPRSGDLSVYWYQQSLDQGLQFLIQYYNGEERAKGNILERFSAQQFPDLHSELNLSSLELGDSALYFCASSDTGDPTNSYEQYFGPGTRLTVT.

V is TRBV7-3 and J is TRBJ1-1; no clear D gene. Germline V gene lookup returns CDR1 SGHTA and CDR2 FQGTGA. The CDR3 is 13 amino acids. Trimming left V 2 bases short and J 5 bases short, with 9 bases between. The CDR3 DNA is TGTGCCAGCAGCTTACTCTTTCTGACTGAAGCTTTCTTT. This translates into CASSLLFLTEAFF.

The chain recombines TRBV7-9 with TRBJ2-6, with D perhaps matching TRBD2 (6 bases). The CDR3 totals 17 residues. Trimming left V 4 bases short and J 0 bases short, with 13 bases between. CDR1 SEHNR and CDR2 FQNEAQ come from the germline V gene (reference sequence). CDR3 loop: CASSSYGGSSGANVLTF. The CDR3 DNA reads TGTGCCAGCAGCTCGTATGGGGGGTCCTCTGGGGCCAACGTCCTGACTTTC.

V usage is TRBV15 and J usage is TRBJ1-3; weak D call: TRBD1 (6 bases). V dropped 0 bases and J dropped 2 bases, with 11 bases sitting between them. In germline, CDR1 is LNHNV, CDR2 YYDKDF (reference sequence). The CDR3 totals 16 residues. The CDR3 sequence is CATSRDLPGAGNTIYF. CDR3 sequence (DNA): TGTGCCACCAGCAGAGATTTACCAGGGGCTGGAAACACCATATATTTT. Full variable domain (missing parts from reference TRBV15 and TRBJ1-3): DAMVIQNPRYQVTQFGKPVTLSCSQTLNHNVMYWYQQKSSQAPKLLFHYYDKDFNNEADTPDNFQSRRPNTSFCFLDIRSPGLGDTAMYLCATSRDLPGAGNTIYFGEGSWLTVV.

The rearrangement links TRBV15 to TRBJ1-3, with a possible D match to TRBD1 (6 bases). Trimming stripped 3 bases from V and 0 bases from J, with 15 bases between. CDR1 LNHNV and CDR2 YYDKDF come from the germline V gene (reference sequence). This CDR3 spans 17 amino acids. CDR3 in amino acids: CATSSPDSRVSGNTIYF. The CDR3 DNA is TGTGCCACCAGCAGCCCGGACAGTCGAGTCTCTGGAAACACCATATATTTT.

This clone was seen once. The chain carries TRBV5-1 and TRBJ2-5; 9 nucleotides match TRBD1. Losses at the gene ends were 4 bases for V and 5 bases for J; bases not matched to a gene: 6. Germline V gives CDR1 SGHRS, CDR2 YFSETQ. This CDR3 contains 14 residues. The CDR3, as DNA: TGCGCCAGCAGCGACAGGGGGGATTTGGAGACCCAGTACTTC. Protein: CASSDRGDLETQYF.

CDR3: CASGLVTGGGTEAFF. The DNA for the CDR3 is TGTGCTAGTGGTTTGGTAACAGGGGGAGGCACTGAAGCTTTCTTT. The J gene is TRBJ1-1, the V gene TRBV12-5; TRBD1 aligns across 8 bases. CDR1 and CDR2 from the germline V gene are LGHNT and FRNRAP. Unmatched junction bases numbered 4, after V lost 0 bases and J lost 4 bases. This CDR3 comprises 15 residues.

The J gene is TRBJ1-2, the V gene TRBV28, with TRBD1 matching 10 bases. After removal of 6 bases from V and 7 bases from J, the junction contained 8 bases not matched to a gene. The germline CDR1 and CDR2 sequences are MDHEN and SYDVKM. The CDR3 contains 14 residues. CDR3 sequence reads: CASRQTGGDGGYTF. The CDR3, as DNA: TGTGCCAGCAGACAGACAGGGGGCGATGGTGGCTACACCTTC.

The chain carries TRBV9 and TRBJ1-4; D unclear. Germline V gene sequence: CDR1 SGDLS, CDR2 YYNGEE. Trimming shortened V by 3 bases and J by 0 bases, and 9 bases separated the two germline ends. This CDR3 comprises 15 residues. The CDR3 region is CASSGREATNEKLFF. The CDR3 DNA is TGTGCCAGCAGCGGAAGGGAGGCAACTAATGAAAAACTGTTTTTT.

This chain connects TRBV9 to TRBJ2-3; 9 bases map to TRBD1. Germline CDR1 is SGDLS and CDR2 is YYNGEE. J lost 0 bases, V lost 4 bases, and 3 bases had no gene match. The CDR3 contains 15 residues. The CDR3, as DNA: TGTGCCAGCAGCCCACAGGGGGCGAGCACAGATACGCAGTATTTT. Its protein product is CASSPQGASTDTQYF.

V and J are TRBV21-1 and TRBJ1-4. TRBV21-1 is deemed a pseudogene. This CDR3 region has 15 residues. CDR3 residues: CASSKGRGVGEKLFF. CDR3 bases: TGTGCCAGCAGCAAAGGGCGGGGCGTAGGTGAAAAACTGTTTTTT.

V usage is TRBV7-6 and J usage is TRBJ1-1; D remains ambiguous. This CDR3 has 13 amino acids. The germline V gene encodes CDR1 SGHVS and CDR2 FNYEAQ. V lost 7 bases and J lost 5, with 14 bases in between. The CDR3 protein is CASTLSAGTEAFF. The CDR3 DNA is TGTGCCAGCACCCTCTCAGCGGGAACTGAAGCTTTCTTT.

The chain combines TRBV14 with TRBJ1-1; D gene unclear. V was clipped by 2 bases and J by 2 bases, with 9 bases between them. Germline V gene sequence: CDR1 SGHDN, CDR2 FVKESK. The CDR3 consists of 14 residues. The CDR3 loop is CASSQMSLNTEAFF. The DNA of the CDR3 is TGTGCCAGCAGCCAAATGTCACTCAACACTGAAGCTTTCTTT. The variable domain in full, with the rest retrieved from reference TRBV14 and TRBJ1-1, is EAGVTQFPSHSVIEKGQTVTLRCDPISGHDNLYWYRRVMGKEIKFLLHFVKESKQDESGMPNNRFLAERTGGTYSTLKVQPAELEDSGVYFCASSQMSLNTEAFFGQGTRLTVV.

The rearrangement links TRBV9 to TRBJ2-2, with D possibly being TRBD2 (6 bases). V gave up 4 bases and J gave up 0 bases, with 13 bases separating them. CDR3 size: 16 residues. CDR1 is SGDLS and CDR2 is YYNGEE in the germline V gene. Here the CDR3 reads CASSPTEGSNTGELFF. CDR3 in DNA: TGTGCCAGCAGCCCCACGGAGGGCTCGAACACCGGGGAGCTGTTTTTT.

The chain recombines TRBV5-6 with TRBJ1-2; TRBD1 is a possible D gene (6 bases). Germline CDR1 is SGHDT and CDR2 is YYEEEE. The CDR3 is 16 residues long. V was clipped by 0 bases and J by 5 bases, with 17 bases between them. For the CDR3, the DNA is TGTGCCAGCAGCTTGGCCTATCAGGGGATGGGATATGGCTACACCTTC. Translated: CASSLAYQGMGYGYTF.